What follows is one T cell receptor (beta chain) and its context. Mismatch with germline at one junction end may stem from a read error. The source of the sample is a study of early T cells in non-severe SARS-CoV-2 infection. This CDR3 region has 9 residues. TCRdb redid the calling of the 5' RACE reads with MiXCR, one entry per CDR3 protein. Here the sample spans 55,000 to 85,000 distinct CDR3 sequences, more than 8% being singletons. Specimen: whole blood, collected at baseline. This clonotype originated in an adult who was a healthcare worker with PCR-confirmed SARS-CoV-2 infection or an uninfected control (not recorded which). The V gene is TRBV12-3 or TRBV12-4, the J gene TRBJ2-7; D not certain. The CDR3 DNA sequence: TGTGCCAGCAGTCCCACGGAATCCTTC. It translates to CASSPTESF.